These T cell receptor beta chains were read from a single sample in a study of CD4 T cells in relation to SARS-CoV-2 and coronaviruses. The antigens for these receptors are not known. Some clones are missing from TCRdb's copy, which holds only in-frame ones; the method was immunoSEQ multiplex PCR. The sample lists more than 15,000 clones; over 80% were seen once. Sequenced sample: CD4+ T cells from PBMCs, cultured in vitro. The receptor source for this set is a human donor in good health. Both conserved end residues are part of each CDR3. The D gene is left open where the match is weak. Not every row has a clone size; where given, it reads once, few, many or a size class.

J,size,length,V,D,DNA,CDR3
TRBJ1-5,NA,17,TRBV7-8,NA,TGTGCCAGCAGCTCGTCCCGGTTCGGGGGCGCGAATCAGCCCCAGCATTTT,CASSSSRFGGANQPQHF
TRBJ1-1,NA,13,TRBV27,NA,TGTGCCAGCAGTTCACGAGTTTCCACTGAAGCTTTCTTT,CASSSRVSTEAFF
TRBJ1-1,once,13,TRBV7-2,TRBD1,TGTGCCAGCAGCTTTGGACAGGGATCTGAAGCTTTCTTT,CASSFGQGSEAFF
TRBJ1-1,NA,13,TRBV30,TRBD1,TGTGCCTGGTATAAACTACAGGGGACTGAAGCTTTCTTT,CAWYKLQGTEAFF
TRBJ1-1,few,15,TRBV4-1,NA,TGCGCCAGCAGCCCCAGTAGGTGGTGGGACACTGAAGCTTTCTTT,CASSPSRWWDTEAFF
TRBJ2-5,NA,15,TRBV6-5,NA,TGTGCCAGCAGTTCCCATCTAGCGACGCAAGAGACCCAGTACTTC,CASSSHLATQETQYF
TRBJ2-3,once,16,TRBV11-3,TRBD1,TGTGCCAGCAGCCCCGGGACAGGGTCTAGAACAGATACGCAGTATTTT,CASSPGTGSRTDTQYF
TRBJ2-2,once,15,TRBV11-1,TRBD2,TGTGCCAGCAGCTTAAATCTAGCGGGAGCCGGGGAGCTGTTTTTT,CASSLNLAGAGELFF
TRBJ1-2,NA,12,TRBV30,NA,TGTGCCTGGAGTGTTCCGCGGGCTGGCTACACCTTC,CAWSVPRAGYTF
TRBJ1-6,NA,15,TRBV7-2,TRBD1,TGTGCCAGCAGCCCCCGACAGGGGGATAATTCACCCCTCCACTTT,CASSPRQGDNSPLHF
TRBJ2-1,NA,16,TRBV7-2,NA,TGTGCCAGCAGCTTAGTATTCGGGAAAACAAGCTATGAGCAGTTCTTC,CASSLVFGKTSYEQFF
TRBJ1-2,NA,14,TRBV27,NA,TGTGCCAGCTCCCCAGGGATCTCTAACTATGGCTACACCTTC,CASSPGISNYGYTF
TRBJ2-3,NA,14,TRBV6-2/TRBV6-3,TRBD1,TGTGCCAGCAGTTACTCAAGGGGGCGAGGTACGCAGTATTTT,CASSYSRGRGTQYF
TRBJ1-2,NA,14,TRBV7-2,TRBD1,TGTGCCAGCAGCTTAGGAGGACAGGTGTATGGCTACACCTTC,CASSLGGQVYGYTF
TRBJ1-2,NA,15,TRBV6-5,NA,TGTGCCAGCAGTTTTTCGACAGACCCCCTTAGGGGCTACACCTTC,CASSFSTDPLRGYTF
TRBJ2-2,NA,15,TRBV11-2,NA,TGTGCCAGCAACCTTGGGAGCTCCGACACCGGGGAGCTGTTTTTT,CASNLGSSDTGELFF
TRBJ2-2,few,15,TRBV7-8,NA,TGTGCCAGCAGCTTTACAGGATCGTTGGCCGGGGAGCTGTTTTTT,CASSFTGSLAGELFF
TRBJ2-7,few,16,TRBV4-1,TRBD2,TGCGCCAGCAGCCAGAACCCTAGCGGGGTTGTATACGAGCAGTACTTC,CASSQNPSGVVYEQYF
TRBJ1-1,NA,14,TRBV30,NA,TGTGCCTGGAGCCCGGGCCCCGAGGGTACTGAAGCTTTCTTT,CAWSPGPEGTEAFF
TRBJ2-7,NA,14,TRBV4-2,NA,TGTGCCAGCAGCCGAGCGACGGAATACTACGAGCAGTACTTC,CASSRATEYYEQYF
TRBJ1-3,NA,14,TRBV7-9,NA,TGTGCCAGCAGCCTAGACACCTCTGGAAACACCATATATTTT,CASSLDTSGNTIYF
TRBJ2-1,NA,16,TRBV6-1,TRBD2,TGTGCCAGCAGTGGCACCGGGACTAGCGGGAGGAATGAGCAGTTCTTC,CASSGTGTSGRNEQFF
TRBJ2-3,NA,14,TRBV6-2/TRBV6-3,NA,TGTGCCAGCAGTACAGGGGGGGGGACAGATACGCAGTATTTT,CASSTGGGTDTQYF
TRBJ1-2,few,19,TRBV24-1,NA,TGTGCCACCAGTGATTTTGGTGGGCAGGGCCTTAAGAAAGGGTATGGCTACACCTTC,CATSDFGGQGLKKGYGYTF
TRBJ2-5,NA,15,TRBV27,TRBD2,TGTGCCAGCAGAGGACTAGCGGGAATGGAGGAGACCCAGTACTTC,CASRGLAGMEETQYF
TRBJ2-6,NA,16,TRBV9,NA,TGTGCCAGCAGCGTAGCTACGAATCCTGGGGCCAACGTCCTGACTTTC,CASSVATNPGANVLTF
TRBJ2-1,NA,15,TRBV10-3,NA,TGTGCCATCAGTGAAAATGATGGCTCCTACAATGAGCAGTTCTTC,CAISENDGSYNEQFF
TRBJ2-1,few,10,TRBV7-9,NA,TGTGCCAGCAGCTTAACTGAGCAGTTCTTC,CASSLTEQFF
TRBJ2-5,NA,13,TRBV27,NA,TGTGCCAGCAGTTCCCCGGGTTGGAAGACCCAGTACTTC,CASSSPGWKTQYF
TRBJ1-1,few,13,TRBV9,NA,TGTGCCAGCAGCTTTGGGAGGGACACTGAAGCTTTCTTT,CASSFGRDTEAFF
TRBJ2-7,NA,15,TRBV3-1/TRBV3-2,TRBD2,TGTGCCAGCAGCCAAGAGCCCAGCGGGGGGTCAGTGCAGTACTTC,CASSQEPSGGSVQYF
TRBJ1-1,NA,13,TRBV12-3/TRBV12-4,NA,TGTGCCAGCAACCTACAGGAGTACACTGAAGCTTTCTTT,CASNLQEYTEAFF
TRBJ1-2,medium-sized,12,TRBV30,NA,TGTGCCTGGAGTGTAGGGCAGGGACGAGGGACCTTC,CAWSVGQGRGTF
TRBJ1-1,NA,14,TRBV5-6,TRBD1,TGTGCCAGCAGCTTGACAGGGGGCGAGACTGAAGCTTTCTTT,CASSLTGGETEAFF
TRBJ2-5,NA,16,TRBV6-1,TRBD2,TGTGCCAGCAGTGACGGGACTAGCGGTCCCGGGCGGACCCAGTACTTC,CASSDGTSGPGRTQYF
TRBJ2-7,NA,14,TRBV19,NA,TGTGCCAGTAGTCAAGGGGGGGGGATCCACGAGCAGTACTTC,CASSQGGGIHEQYF
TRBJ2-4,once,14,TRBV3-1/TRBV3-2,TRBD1,TGTGCCAGCAGCCTACAGGGGGCCAAAAACATTCAGTACTTC,CASSLQGAKNIQYF
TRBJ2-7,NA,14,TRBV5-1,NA,TGCGCCAGCAGCCCACAATCCAGCTCCTACGAGCAGTACTTC,CASSPQSSSYEQYF
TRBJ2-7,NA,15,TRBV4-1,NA,TGCGCCAGCAGCCAAGCCGGACGGGCCTCCTACGAGCAGTACTTC,CASSQAGRASYEQYF
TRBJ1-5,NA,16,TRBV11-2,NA,TGTGCCAGCAGCCCCGCTGTGGGGCGTAGCAATCAGCCCCAGCATTTT,CASSPAVGRSNQPQHF
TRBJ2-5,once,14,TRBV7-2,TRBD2,TGTGCCAGCAGCTCTCCGGGGGGTCAAGAGACCCAGTACTTC,CASSSPGGQETQYF
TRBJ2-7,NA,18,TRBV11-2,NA,TGTGCCAGCAGTGGGGTCCCCCCAGGGTGGTATAATTCCTACGAGCAGTACTTC,CASSGVPPGWYNSYEQYF
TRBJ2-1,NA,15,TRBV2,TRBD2,TGTGCCAGCAGTTTGCTAGCGGGGGGACACAATGAGCAGTTCTTC,CASSLLAGGHNEQFF
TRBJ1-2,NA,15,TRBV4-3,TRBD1,TGCGCCAGCAGCCAAGAGAACAGGGGGAACTATGGCTACACCTTC,CASSQENRGNYGYTF
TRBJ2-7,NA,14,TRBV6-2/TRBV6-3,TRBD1,TGTGCCAGCAGTTACAAAGGGGGCGTGAACGAGCAGTACTTC,CASSYKGGVNEQYF
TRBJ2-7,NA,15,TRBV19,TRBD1,TGTGCCAGTAGTAATACAGGGGGCTTCCACTACGAGCAGTACTTC,CASSNTGGFHYEQYF
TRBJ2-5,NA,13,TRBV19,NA,TGTGCCAGTAGTGAGGAGGGGGTGAGGACCCAGTACTTC,CASSEEGVRTQYF
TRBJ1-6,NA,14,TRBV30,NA,TGTGCCTGGACCGCTCCGGCAGTAAATTCACCCCTCCACTTT,CAWTAPAVNSPLHF
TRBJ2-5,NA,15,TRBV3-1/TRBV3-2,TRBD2,TGTGCCAGCAGCCAAGAACCTAGCGGGGGATCTCGCCAGTACTTC,CASSQEPSGGSRQYF